One and the same sample provided the 24 T cell receptor beta chains below, sequenced in a study of blood T cell repertoires in COVID-19. The data were produced by immunoSEQ multiplex PCR, yet TCRdb's version contains in-frame clones alone and is incomplete. The data contain roughly 220,000 clones, roughly 88% of them singletons. Sequencing was carried out using peripheral blood. The receptors here all came from a woman between 40 and 50 years old who had recovered from COVID-19.

DNA for the CDR3: TGTGCCAGCAGCTTAATGTCCCCTGGGACAGGGAAAAACATTCAGTACTTC. Translating gives CASSLMSPGTGKNIQYF. This chain links TRBV7-2 with TRBJ2-4; 9 nucleotides match TRBD1. This CDR3 spans 17 amino acids. V lost 2 bases to trimming and J lost 4 bases; unmatched junction nucleotides: 9. Germline values: CDR1 SGHTA, CDR2 FQGNSA.

The chain employs TRBV19 and TRBJ2-5, with D tentatively TRBD2 (6 bases). Trimming left V 4 bases short and J 1 base short, with 13 bases between. Germline V gene sequence: CDR1 LNHDA, CDR2 SQIVND (reference sequence). The CDR3 covers 15 residues. CDR3 nucleotide sequence: TGTGCCAGTAGTAAAGAACGGGGGACCCAAGAGACCCAGTACTTC. As protein: CASSKERGTQETQYF.

The chain combines TRBV19 with TRBJ2-2; D unclear. V was pared by 1 base and J by 4 bases, with 13 bases between. The length of the CDR3 is 16 residues. Germline lookup yields CDR1 LNHDA and CDR2 SQIVND (reference sequence). CDR3 in amino acids: CASSIGTVRFTGELFF. The CDR3 DNA reads as TGTGCCAGTAGTATAGGTACAGTACGATTCACCGGGGAGCTGTTTTTT.

J is TRBJ1-2 and V is TRBV12-5; 12 bases align to TRBD1. The length of the CDR3 is 15 residues. Trimming removed 0 bases from V and 10 bases from J; junction bases left unmatched: 6. Germline values: CDR1 LGHNT, CDR2 FRNRAP. DNA of the CDR3: TGTGCTAGTGGTTTGGTACTGGGACAGGGGGCCACCTACACCTTC. It translates to CASGLVLGQGATYTF.

The chain carries TRBV6-2 or TRBV6-3 and TRBJ2-5; D possibly corresponds to TRBD2 (5 bases). This CDR3 is 15 amino acids long. V dropped 5 bases and J dropped 1 base, with 14 bases sitting between them. Germline V gene data show CDR1 as MNHEY and CDR2 as SVGEGT. This CDR3 reads CASSHLFGVQETQYF. As DNA, the CDR3 is TGTGCCAGCAGTCACCTCTTCGGGGTCCAAGAGACCCAGTACTTC.

The CDR3 loop reads CASSLGETGLQETQYF. The CDR3 nucleotides are TGCGCCAGCAGCTTGGGAGAGACAGGATTACAAGAGACCCAGTACTTC. This chain uses TRBV5-1 with TRBJ2-5; TRBD1 might be the D (6 bases). Germline V gene lookup returns CDR1 SGHRS and CDR2 YFSETQ. Trimming pared 0 bases from V and 2 bases from J, leaving 14 bases between. This CDR3 spans 16 amino acids.

This sequence joins TRBV29-1 and TRBJ2-3; D ambiguous. This CDR3 spans 13 amino acids. Trimming took 3 bases from V and 3 from J, leaving 10 bases between them. Germline-derived CDR1 and CDR2 are SQVTM and ANQGSEA. The CDR3 coding sequence is TGCAGCGTTGATCAGGAATCGACAGATACGCAGTATTTT. Its translation: CSVDQESTDTQYF.

The chain has TRBV29-1 and TRBJ2-1; 8 nucleotides align to TRBD2. Germline V lookup: CDR1 SQVTM, CDR2 ANQGSEA. The V segment lost 5 bases and the J segment 0 bases; nucleotides outside the gene matches: 0. The CDR3 runs 13 residues. Here the CDR3 reads CSVRGGSYNEQFF. The CDR3 DNA follows: TGCAGCGTTCGGGGGGGCTCCTACAATGAGCAGTTCTTC.

The chain uses TRBV6-6 and TRBJ2-1; 7 bases line up with TRBD2. The germline V gene has CDR1 MNHNY and CDR2 SVGAGI (reference sequence). The CDR3 runs 12 residues. J was trimmed by 9 bases and V by 6 bases; bases with no gene match: 5. The CDR3 nucleotides read TGTGCCAGCAGGGCGGGGGTATCTGAGCAGTTCTTC. It encodes CASRAGVSEQFF.

This chain links TRBV5-5 with TRBJ1-3; D uncertain. With 1 base removed from V and 0 bases from J, the gap between germline ends came to 8 bases. The V gene's germline CDR1 is SGHKS and CDR2 YYEKEE (reference sequence). The CDR3 has 15 amino acids. Here the CDR3 DNA reads TGTGCCAGCAGCTTGTCAGCGATCTCTGGAAACACCATATATTTT. It translates to CASSLSAISGNTIYF. The variable domain in full, completed from reference TRBV5-5 and TRBJ1-3, reads DAGVTQSPTHLIKTRGQQVTLRCSPISGHKSVSWYQQVLGQGPQFIFQYYEKEERGRGNFPDRFSARQFPNYSSELNVNALLLGDSALYLCASSLSAISGNTIYFGEGSWLTVV.

The chain's CDR3 is CSAYQGAEAFF. The CDR3, as DNA: TGCAGTGCTTATCAGGGGGCTGAAGCTTTCTTT. This sequence joins TRBV20-1 and TRBJ1-1; 7 positions agree with TRBD1. The CDR3 is 11 residues long. V dropped 5 bases and J dropped 6; count of bases not matched to a gene: 3. The V gene's germline CDR1 is DFQATT and CDR2 SNEGSKA (reference sequence).

The chain couples TRBV10-2 to TRBJ1-4, with 9 positions matching TRBD1. The V segment lost 8 bases and the J segment 4 bases; nucleotides outside the gene matches: 23. Germline V gene lookup returns CDR1 WSHSY and CDR2 SAAADI. The CDR3 sequence is 20 residues long. The CDR3 DNA follows: TGCGCCAGCCTGGGACAGGGAACCAACCATGCAGCCGGGGGTAATGAAAAACTGTTTTTT. It encodes CASLGQGTNHAAGGNEKLFF.

The rearrangement links TRBV3-1 (or the pseudogene TRBV3-2) to TRBJ2-7; TRBD2 agrees at 13 bases. The CDR3 has 15 amino acids. The ends lost 1 base at V and 4 bases at J; junction bases unmatched: 1. Germline V lookup: CDR1 LGHDT, CDR2 YNNKEL (reference sequence). The CDR3 DNA reads as TGTGCCAGCAGCCAAGGACTAGCGGGGGGTTACGAGCAGTACTTC. Amino acid sequence: CASSQGLAGGYEQYF.

The rearrangement joins TRBV18 to TRBJ2-5, with 7 bases that match TRBD1. Per the germline V gene, CDR1 is KGHSH and CDR2 is LQKENI. V shed 6 bases and J 2 bases; nucleotides not matched to a gene: 6. This CDR3 has 14 amino acids. DNA for the CDR3: TGTGCCAGCTCCGCGACAGGGCCACAAGAGACCCAGTACTTC. It encodes CASSATGPQETQYF.

This sequence joins TRBV6-2 or TRBV6-3 and TRBJ2-3, with a weak D call TRBD1 (5 bases). This CDR3 comprises 13 residues. The V gene lost 0 bases and the J gene lost 10 bases, with 11 bases spanning the gap. The germline CDR1 and CDR2 sequences are MNHEY and SVGEGT. As DNA, the CDR3 is TGTGCCAGCAGTTACTCGTTCGAACAGGCGCAGTATTTT. Translated, it gives CASSYSFEQAQYF.

This clone appeared once. The chain uses TRBV30 and TRBJ1-6; D may be TRBD1 (6 bases). The CDR3 spans 13 residues. Trimming stripped 3 bases from V and 9 bases from J, with 12 bases between. Germline V gene sequence: CDR1 GTSNPN, CDR2 SVGIG (reference sequence). The CDR3 region has the DNA TGTGCCTGGAGATACAGGGAGGGTTCACCCCTCCACTTT. Protein sequence: CAWRYREGSPLHF.

This sequence joins TRBV5-8 and TRBJ2-5, with TRBD2 matching over 12 bases. In germline, CDR1 is SGHTS, CDR2 YDEGEE. This CDR3 has 14 amino acids. V shed 4 bases and J 5 bases; nucleotides not matched to a gene: 3. The CDR3 DNA follows: TGTGCCAGCAGCCTTCTAGCGGGGGGGGAGACCCAGTACTTC. Translating gives CASSLLAGGETQYF.

J is TRBJ1-1 and V is TRBV7-9; D gene ambiguous. The CDR3 loop spans 14 amino acids. Trimming took 2 bases from V and 7 from J, leaving 14 bases between them. CDR1 SEHNR and CDR2 FQNEAQ come from the germline V gene (reference sequence). DNA of the CDR3: TGTGCCAGCAGCTTAACAGCATCTTTATATGAAGCTTTCTTT. Its protein is CASSLTASLYEAFF.

This chain uses TRBV6-5 with TRBJ2-7; a weak D match, TRBD2 (6 bases). V lost 0 bases and J 7 bases, leaving 16 bases between the germline ends. The CDR3 has 15 amino acids. Germline V gene sequence: CDR1 MNHEY, CDR2 SVGAGI. CDR3 DNA sequence: TGTGCCAGCAGTTACTCGATAGCGGAGGGCTTGGAGCAGTACTTC. Translation: CASSYSIAEGLEQYF.

The gene calls are TRBV10-3 and TRBJ1-1; D unclear. V lost 3 bases and J lost 5, with 16 bases in between. Germline V gene data show CDR1 as ENHRY and CDR2 as SYGVKD. This CDR3 comprises 15 residues. In DNA, the CDR3 is TGTGCCATCAGTGATCTGGAGTTCAGAGGGACTGAAGCTTTCTTT. Its protein is CAISDLEFRGTEAFF.

Only one count was recorded for this clone. The rearrangement uses TRBV7-9 and TRBJ1-1; D perhaps matches TRBD1 (6 bases). CDR3 length: 15 amino acids. With 4 bases removed from V and 0 bases from J, the gap between germline ends came to 12 bases. Germline V CDR1 and CDR2: SEHNR, FQNEAQ (reference sequence). The CDR3 nucleotides are TGTGCCAGCAGCTCCGGACAGCATTTGAACACTGAAGCTTTCTTT. Encoded protein: CASSSGQHLNTEAFF.

V and J are TRBV7-9 and TRBJ1-2, with 9 bases that match TRBD1. CDR1 and CDR2 from the germline V gene are SEHNR and FQNEAQ (reference sequence). The CDR3 extends over 18 amino acids. Unmatched junction bases numbered 17, after V lost 5 bases and J lost 4 bases. Here the CDR3 DNA reads TGTGCCAGCAGCGGCAATGGACAGGGGAGGGTAAAAGTCTATGGCTACACCTTC. Its protein product is CASSGNGQGRVKVYGYTF.

Comments on this clone: Its ends do not fully match the called genes, so a read error is possible. V gene TRBV5-8 combines with J gene TRBJ1-1; 8 bases align to TRBD1. Per the germline V gene, CDR1 is SGHTS and CDR2 is YDEGEE. CDR3 size: 14 residues. DNA of the CDR3: TGTGCCAGCAGTTTGGGACAGGTCGGAACTGAAGCTTTCTTT. Translated, it gives CASSLGQVGTEAFF.

This clone was found a few times. The chain uses TRBV4-1 and TRBJ2-5; 7 nucleotides align to TRBD1. Germline assignment: CDR1 MGHRA and CDR2 YSYEKL. Losses at the gene ends were 2 bases for V and 3 bases for J; bases not matched to a gene: 3. CDR3 length equals 14 residues. The CDR3 sequence is CASSQPGQKETQYF. CDR3 bases: TGCGCCAGCAGCCAACCGGGACAGAAAGAGACCCAGTACTTC.